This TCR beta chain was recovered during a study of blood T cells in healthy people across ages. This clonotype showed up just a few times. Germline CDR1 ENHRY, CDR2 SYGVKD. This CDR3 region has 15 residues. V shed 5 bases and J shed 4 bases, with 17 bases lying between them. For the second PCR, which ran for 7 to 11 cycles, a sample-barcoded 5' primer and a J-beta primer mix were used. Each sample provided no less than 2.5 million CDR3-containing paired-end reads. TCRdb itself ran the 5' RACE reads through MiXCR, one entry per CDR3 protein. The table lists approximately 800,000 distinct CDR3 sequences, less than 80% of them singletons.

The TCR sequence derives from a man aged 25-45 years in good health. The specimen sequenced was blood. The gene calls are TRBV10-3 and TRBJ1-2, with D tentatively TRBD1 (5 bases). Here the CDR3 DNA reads TGTGCCATCAGTCGGAACACAGGTCCCCCCTATGGCTACACCTTC. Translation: CAISRNTGPPYGYTF.